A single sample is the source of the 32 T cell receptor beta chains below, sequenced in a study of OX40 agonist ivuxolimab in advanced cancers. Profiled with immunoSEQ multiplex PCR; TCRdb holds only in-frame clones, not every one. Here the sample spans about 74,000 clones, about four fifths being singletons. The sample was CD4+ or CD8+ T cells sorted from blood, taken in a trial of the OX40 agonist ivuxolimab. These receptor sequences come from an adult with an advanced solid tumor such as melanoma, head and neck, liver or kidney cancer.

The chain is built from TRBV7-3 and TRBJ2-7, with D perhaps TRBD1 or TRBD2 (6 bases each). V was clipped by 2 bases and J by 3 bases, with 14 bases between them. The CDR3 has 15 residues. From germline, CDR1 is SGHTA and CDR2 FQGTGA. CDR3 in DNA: TGTGCCAGCAGCTTAGGCGGGACATCCATCTACGAGCAGTACTTC. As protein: CASSLGGTSIYEQYF.

As DNA, the CDR3 is TGCGCCAGCAGTTTTGGCTCCTACGAGCAGTACTTC. Residues: CASSFGSYEQYF. V usage is TRBV5-1 and J usage is TRBJ2-7; D not resolved. Germline CDR1 is SGHRS and CDR2 is YFSETQ. The CDR3 sequence is 12 residues long. Trimming removed 5 bases at V and 0 bases at J, with 6 bases between.

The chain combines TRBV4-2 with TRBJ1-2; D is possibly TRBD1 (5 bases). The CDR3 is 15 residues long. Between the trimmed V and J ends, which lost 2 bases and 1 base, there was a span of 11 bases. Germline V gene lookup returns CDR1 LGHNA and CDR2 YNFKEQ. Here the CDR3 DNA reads TGTGCCAGCAGCCAACGACAGCAGAATAACTATGGCTACACCTTC. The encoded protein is CASSQRQQNNYGYTF.

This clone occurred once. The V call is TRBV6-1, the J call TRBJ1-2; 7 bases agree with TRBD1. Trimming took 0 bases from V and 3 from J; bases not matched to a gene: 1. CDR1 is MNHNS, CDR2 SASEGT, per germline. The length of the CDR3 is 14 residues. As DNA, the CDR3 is TGTGCCAGCAGTGAAGCGGACAGGTACTATGGCTACACCTTC. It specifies CASSEADRYYGYTF.

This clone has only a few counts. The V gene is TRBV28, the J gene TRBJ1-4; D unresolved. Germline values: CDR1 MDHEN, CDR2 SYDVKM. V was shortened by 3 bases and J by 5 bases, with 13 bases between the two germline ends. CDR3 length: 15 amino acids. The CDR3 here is CASSFFDGRNEKLFF. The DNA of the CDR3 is TGTGCCAGCAGTTTTTTCGACGGACGAAATGAAAAACTGTTTTTT.

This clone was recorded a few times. For the CDR3, the DNA is TGTGCCAGCAGCTCCCAACAGGGGGGCAATCAGCCCCAGCATTTT. This codes for CASSSQQGGNQPQHF. The chain is built from TRBV5-6 and TRBJ1-5; 8 nucleotides align to TRBD1. CDR3 size: 15 residues. CDR1 and CDR2 (germline): SGHDT, YYEEEE. Trimming took 3 bases from V and 2 from J; bases not matched to a gene: 4.

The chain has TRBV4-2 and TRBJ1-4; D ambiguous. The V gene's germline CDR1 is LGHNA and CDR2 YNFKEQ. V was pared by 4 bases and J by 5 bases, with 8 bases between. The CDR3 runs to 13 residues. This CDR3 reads CASSPPPNEKLFF. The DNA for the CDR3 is TGTGCCAGCAGCCCCCCCCCGAATGAAAAACTGTTTTTT.

The CDR3 DNA follows: TGCAGCGTTGATCGGACAGGCGATGCCCTCTATGGCTACACCTTC. Translation: CSVDRTGDALYGYTF. V is TRBV29-1 and J is TRBJ1-2; TRBD1 matches at 7 bases. CDR3 size: 15 residues. After removal of 3 bases from V and 4 bases from J, the junction contained 11 bases not matched to a gene. CDR1 is SQVTM and CDR2 is ANQGSEA in the germline V gene.

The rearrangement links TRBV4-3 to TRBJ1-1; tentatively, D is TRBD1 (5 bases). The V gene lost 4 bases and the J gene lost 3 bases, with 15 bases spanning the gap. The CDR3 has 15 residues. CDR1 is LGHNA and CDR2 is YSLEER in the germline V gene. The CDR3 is CASSLGRGGYTEAFF. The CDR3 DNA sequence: TGCGCCAGCAGCCTAGGGAGGGGTGGGTACACTGAAGCTTTCTTT.

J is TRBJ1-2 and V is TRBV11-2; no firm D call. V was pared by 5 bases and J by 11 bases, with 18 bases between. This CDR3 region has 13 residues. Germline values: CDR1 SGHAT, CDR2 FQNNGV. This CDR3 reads CASSRDFGDVYTF. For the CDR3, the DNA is TGTGCCAGCAGCAGAGACTTTGGGGATGTTTACACCTTC.

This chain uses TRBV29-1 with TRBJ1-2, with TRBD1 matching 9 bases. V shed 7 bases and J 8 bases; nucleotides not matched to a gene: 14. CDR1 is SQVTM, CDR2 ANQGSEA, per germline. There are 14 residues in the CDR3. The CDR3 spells CSAQLRTGAWGYTF. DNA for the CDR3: TGCAGCGCCCAACTTCGGACAGGGGCCTGGGGCTACACCTTC.

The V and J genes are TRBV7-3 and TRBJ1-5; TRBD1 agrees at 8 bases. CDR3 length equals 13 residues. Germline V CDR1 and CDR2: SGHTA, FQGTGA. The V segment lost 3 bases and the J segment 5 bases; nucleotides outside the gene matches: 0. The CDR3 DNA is TGTGCCAGCAGCTTGACAGGGGATCAGCCCCAGCATTTT. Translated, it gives CASSLTGDQPQHF.

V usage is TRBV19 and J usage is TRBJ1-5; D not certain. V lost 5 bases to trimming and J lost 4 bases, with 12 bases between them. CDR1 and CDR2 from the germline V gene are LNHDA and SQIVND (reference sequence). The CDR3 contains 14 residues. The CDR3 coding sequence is TGTGCCAGTAGTGAGGGTCGTAGGAATCAGCCCCAGCATTTT. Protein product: CASSEGRRNQPQHF.

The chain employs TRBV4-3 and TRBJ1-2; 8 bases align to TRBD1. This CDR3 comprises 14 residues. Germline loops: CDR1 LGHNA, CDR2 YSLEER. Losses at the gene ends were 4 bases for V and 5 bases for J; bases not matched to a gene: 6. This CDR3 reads CASSRTRTGYGYTF. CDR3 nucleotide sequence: TGCGCCAGCAGCCGAACCCGGACAGGGTATGGCTACACCTTC.

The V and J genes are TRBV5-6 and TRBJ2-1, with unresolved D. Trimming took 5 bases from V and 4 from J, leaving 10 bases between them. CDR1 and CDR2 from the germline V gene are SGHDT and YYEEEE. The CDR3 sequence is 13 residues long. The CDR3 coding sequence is TGTGCCAGCAGTTGGACGGCATACAATGAGCAGTTCTTC. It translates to CASSWTAYNEQFF.

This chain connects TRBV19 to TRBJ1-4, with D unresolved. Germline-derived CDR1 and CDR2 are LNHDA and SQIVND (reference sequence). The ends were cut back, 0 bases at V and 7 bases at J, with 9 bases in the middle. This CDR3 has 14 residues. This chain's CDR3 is CASSIEFVGEKLFF. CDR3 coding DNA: TGTGCCAGTAGTATAGAGTTTGTAGGTGAAAAACTGTTTTTT.

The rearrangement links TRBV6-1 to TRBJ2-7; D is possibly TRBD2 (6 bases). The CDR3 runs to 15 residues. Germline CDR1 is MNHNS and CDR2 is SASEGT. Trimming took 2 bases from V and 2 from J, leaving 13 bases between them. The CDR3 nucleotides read TGTGCCAGCAGTGAAAACTGGGGAGGAACCTACGAGCAGTACTTC. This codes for CASSENWGGTYEQYF.

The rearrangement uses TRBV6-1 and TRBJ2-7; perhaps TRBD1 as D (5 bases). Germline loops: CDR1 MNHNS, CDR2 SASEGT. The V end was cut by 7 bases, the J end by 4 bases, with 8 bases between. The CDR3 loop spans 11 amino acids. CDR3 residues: CASTQVYEQYF. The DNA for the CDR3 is TGTGCCAGCACACAGGTGTACGAGCAGTACTTC.

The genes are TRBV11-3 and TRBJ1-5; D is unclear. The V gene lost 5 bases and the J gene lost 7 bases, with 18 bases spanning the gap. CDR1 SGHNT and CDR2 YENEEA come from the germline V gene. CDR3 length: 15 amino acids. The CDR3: CASSPGGQVGQPQHF. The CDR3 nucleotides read TGTGCCAGCAGCCCAGGCGGCCAGGTCGGACAGCCCCAGCATTTT. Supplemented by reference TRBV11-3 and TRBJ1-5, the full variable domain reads EAGVVQSPRYKIIEKKQPVAFWCNPISGHNTLYWYLQNLGQGPELLIRYENEEAVDDSQLPKDRFSAERLKGVDSTLKIQPAELGDSAVYLCASSPGGQVGQPQHFGDGTRLSIL.

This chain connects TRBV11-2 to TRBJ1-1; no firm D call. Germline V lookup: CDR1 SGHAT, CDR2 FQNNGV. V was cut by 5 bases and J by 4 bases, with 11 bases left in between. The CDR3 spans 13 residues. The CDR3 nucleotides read TGTGCCAGCAGCCCAAGAGTTTCCACTGAAGCTTTCTTT. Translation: CASSPRVSTEAFF.

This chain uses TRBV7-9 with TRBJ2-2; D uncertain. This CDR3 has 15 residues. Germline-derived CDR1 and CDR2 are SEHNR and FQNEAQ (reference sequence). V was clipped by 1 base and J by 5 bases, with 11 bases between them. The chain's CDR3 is CASSLGPGRTGELFF. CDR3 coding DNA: TGTGCCAGCAGCTTAGGGCCTGGGCGGACCGGGGAGCTGTTTTTT.

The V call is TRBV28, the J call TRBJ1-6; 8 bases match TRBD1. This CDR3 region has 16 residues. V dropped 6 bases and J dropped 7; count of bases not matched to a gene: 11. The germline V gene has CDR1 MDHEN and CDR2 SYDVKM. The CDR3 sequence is CASRGPGGVANSPLHF. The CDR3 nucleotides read TGTGCCAGCAGGGGCCCAGGGGGCGTGGCGAATTCACCCCTCCACTTT.

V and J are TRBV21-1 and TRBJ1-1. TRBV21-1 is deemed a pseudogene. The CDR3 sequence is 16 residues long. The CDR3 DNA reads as TGTGCCAGCAGCAAATGGAGGCGGGGTTTGGACACTGAAGCTTTCTTT. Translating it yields CASSKWRRGLDTEAFF.

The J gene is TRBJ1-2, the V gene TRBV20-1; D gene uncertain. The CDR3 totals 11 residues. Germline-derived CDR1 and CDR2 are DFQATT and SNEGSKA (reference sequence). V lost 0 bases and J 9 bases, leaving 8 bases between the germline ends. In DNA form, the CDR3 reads TGCAGTGCTAGAGATAGTGGTCGCTACACCTTC. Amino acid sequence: CSARDSGRYTF.

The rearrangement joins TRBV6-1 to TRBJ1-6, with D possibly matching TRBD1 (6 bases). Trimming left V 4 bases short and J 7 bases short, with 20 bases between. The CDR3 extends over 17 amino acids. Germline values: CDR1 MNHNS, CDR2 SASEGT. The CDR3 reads CASSAGGFMELNSPLHF. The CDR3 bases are TGTGCCAGCAGTGCTGGGGGCTTTATGGAATTAAATTCACCCCTCCACTTT.

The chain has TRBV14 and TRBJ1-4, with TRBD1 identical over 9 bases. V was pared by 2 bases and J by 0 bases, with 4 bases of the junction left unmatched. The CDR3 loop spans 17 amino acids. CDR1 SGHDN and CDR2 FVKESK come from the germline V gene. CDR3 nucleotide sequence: TGTGCCAGCAGCCAACGGACAGGGGTCGCAACTAATGAAAAACTGTTTTTT. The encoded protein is CASSQRTGVATNEKLFF.

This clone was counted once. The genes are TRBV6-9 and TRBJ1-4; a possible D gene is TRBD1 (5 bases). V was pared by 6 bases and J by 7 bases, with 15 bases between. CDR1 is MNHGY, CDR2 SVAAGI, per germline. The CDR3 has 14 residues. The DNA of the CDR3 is TGTGCCAGCAGGCCTAGCACAGGTTCTGAAAAACTGTTTTTT. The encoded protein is CASRPSTGSEKLFF.

The CDR3: CASSEATGGGYEQYF. The DNA for the CDR3 is TGTGCCAGCAGTGAAGCCACAGGGGGGGGTTACGAGCAGTACTTC. The V and J genes are TRBV25-1 and TRBJ2-7; weak D call: TRBD1 (8 bases). Deletions cut 2 bases from V and 4 bases from J, with 15 bases between. Germline-derived CDR1 and CDR2 are MGHDK and SYGVNS. This CDR3 is built from 15 residues.

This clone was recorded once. CDR3 coding DNA: TGTGCCAGCAGCACACGCGGGGAGAATGAGCAGTTCTTC. The encoded protein is CASSTRGENEQFF. This chain connects TRBV11-2 to TRBJ2-1, with D possibly matching TRBD2 (6 bases). V lost 5 bases to trimming and J lost 7 bases, with 12 bases between them. The CDR3 runs to 13 residues. Germline lookup yields CDR1 SGHAT and CDR2 FQNNGV.

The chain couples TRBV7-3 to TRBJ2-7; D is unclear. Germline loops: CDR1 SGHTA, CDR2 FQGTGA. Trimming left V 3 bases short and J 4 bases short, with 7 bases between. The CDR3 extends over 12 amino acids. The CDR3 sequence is CASSFKGYEQYF. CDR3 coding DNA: TGTGCCAGCAGCTTCAAGGGTTACGAGCAGTACTTC.

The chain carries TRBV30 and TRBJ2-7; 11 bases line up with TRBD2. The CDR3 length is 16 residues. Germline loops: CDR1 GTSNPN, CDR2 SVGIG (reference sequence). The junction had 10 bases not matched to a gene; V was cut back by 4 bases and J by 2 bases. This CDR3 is CAWNQLTSGRPYEQYF. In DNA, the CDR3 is TGTGCCTGGAACCAACTTACTAGCGGGAGACCCTACGAGCAGTACTTC.

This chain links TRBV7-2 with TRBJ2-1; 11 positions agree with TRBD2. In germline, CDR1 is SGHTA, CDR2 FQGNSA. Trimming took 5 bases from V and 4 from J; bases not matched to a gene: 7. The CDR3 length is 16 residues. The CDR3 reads CASSTQGTSGYNEQFF. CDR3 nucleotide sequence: TGTGCCAGCAGCACGCAAGGGACTAGCGGTTACAATGAGCAGTTCTTC.